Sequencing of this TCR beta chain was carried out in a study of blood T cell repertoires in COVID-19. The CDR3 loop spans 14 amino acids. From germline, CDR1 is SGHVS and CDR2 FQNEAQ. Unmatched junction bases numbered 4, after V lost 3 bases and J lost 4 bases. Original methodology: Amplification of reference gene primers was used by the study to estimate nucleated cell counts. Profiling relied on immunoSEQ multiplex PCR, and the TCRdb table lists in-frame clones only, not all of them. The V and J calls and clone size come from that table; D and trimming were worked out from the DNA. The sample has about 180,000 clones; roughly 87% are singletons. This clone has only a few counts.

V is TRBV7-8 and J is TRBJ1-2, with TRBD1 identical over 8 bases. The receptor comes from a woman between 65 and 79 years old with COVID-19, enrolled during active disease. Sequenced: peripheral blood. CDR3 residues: CASSLTGEGYGYTF. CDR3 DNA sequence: TGTGCCAGCAGCTTGACAGGGGAGGGCTATGGCTACACCTTC.